Listed below are T cell receptor beta chains from one sample, sequenced in a study of blood T cell repertoires in COVID-19. TCRdb's copy holds only in-frame clones and misses some; the assay was immunoSEQ multiplex PCR. The table lists 120,000 to 150,000 clones, about 80% of them singletons. Material for sequencing was PBMCs or T cells enriched from blood (not recorded which). These receptors were obtained from a woman younger than 35 who had been exposed to COVID-19. CDR3s include the opening cysteine and the closing phenylalanine or tryptophan. The order of the fields is J gene, V gene, clone size, CDR3 length, D gene, CDR3 DNA, CDR3 protein. The D gene is left open where the match is weak. Expanded clones get a size class; other rows say once, few or many, or leave the size out.

j_call: TRBJ1-6; v_call: TRBV9; clone_size: .; cdr3_length: 13; d_call: .; cdr3_nt: TGTGCCAGCAGCGTAGATAGCTGGTCACCCCTCCACTTT; cdr3_aa: CASSVDSWSPLHF
j_call: TRBJ2-7; v_call: TRBV5-1; clone_size: .; cdr3_length: 18; d_call: .; cdr3_nt: TGCGCCAGCAGCACCACCTGGCCGACTGGCCAAGGCTACTACGAGCAGTACTTC; cdr3_aa: CASSTTWPTGQGYYEQYF
j_call: TRBJ2-7; v_call: TRBV19; clone_size: .; cdr3_length: 14; d_call: TRBD1; cdr3_nt: TGTGCCAGTAGTAGCGGACAGGGGGGTTACGAGCAGTACTTC; cdr3_aa: CASSSGQGGYEQYF
j_call: TRBJ2-1; v_call: TRBV27; clone_size: .; cdr3_length: 15; d_call: TRBD2; cdr3_nt: TGTGCCAGCAAGAGGACTAGCGGGACTAACAATGAGCAGTTCTTC; cdr3_aa: CASKRTSGTNNEQFF
j_call: TRBJ1-3; v_call: TRBV5-5; clone_size: .; cdr3_length: 14; d_call: .; cdr3_nt: TGTGCCAGCAGCGGACAGATCTCTGGAAACACCATATATTTT; cdr3_aa: CASSGQISGNTIYF
j_call: TRBJ1-5; v_call: TRBV9; clone_size: .; cdr3_length: 15; d_call: TRBD1; cdr3_nt: TGTGCCAGCAGCGTAGGACAGGGGGCGAATCAGCCCCAGCATTTT; cdr3_aa: CASSVGQGANQPQHF
j_call: TRBJ1-2; v_call: TRBV6-2/TRBV6-3; clone_size: .; cdr3_length: 16; d_call: TRBD1; cdr3_nt: TGTGCCAGCAGTTACCCCGGGACAGAAGATTACTATGGCTACACCTTC; cdr3_aa: CASSYPGTEDYYGYTF
j_call: TRBJ2-7; v_call: TRBV12-5; clone_size: .; cdr3_length: 14; d_call: .; cdr3_nt: TGTGCTAGTGCGGACAGCCCAGGACCCTACGAGCAGTACTTC; cdr3_aa: CASADSPGPYEQYF
j_call: TRBJ2-1; v_call: TRBV27; clone_size: .; cdr3_length: 15; d_call: TRBD2; cdr3_nt: TGTGCCAGCAGTCAGAGCGGGAGCCTTTCGGGCGAGCAGTTCTTC; cdr3_aa: CASSQSGSLSGEQFF
j_call: TRBJ2-7; v_call: TRBV24-1; clone_size: few; cdr3_length: 16; d_call: TRBD1; cdr3_nt: TGTGCCACCAGTGATCCGACAGGGAGAATAACCTACGAGCAGTACTTC; cdr3_aa: CATSDPTGRITYEQYF
j_call: TRBJ1-3; v_call: TRBV7-9; clone_size: .; cdr3_length: 16; d_call: TRBD1; cdr3_nt: TGTGCCAGCAGCTCGGGGACAGCGCTCTCTGGAAACACCATATATTTT; cdr3_aa: CASSSGTALSGNTIYF
j_call: TRBJ2-1; v_call: TRBV7-8; clone_size: .; cdr3_length: 15; d_call: TRBD2; cdr3_nt: TGTGCCAGCAGCCCCCGACTAGCGGGAGATCGGGAGCAGTTCTTC; cdr3_aa: CASSPRLAGDREQFF
j_call: TRBJ1-6; v_call: TRBV7-9; clone_size: .; cdr3_length: 15; d_call: .; cdr3_nt: TGTGCCAGCAGCTTAGGACAGGTGGGCGATTCACCCCTCCACTTT; cdr3_aa: CASSLGQVGDSPLHF
j_call: TRBJ1-3; v_call: TRBV7-2; clone_size: few; cdr3_length: 16; d_call: .; cdr3_nt: TGTGCCAGCAGCCTGTCCGCCAGGGTTGTTGGAAACACCATATATTTT; cdr3_aa: CASSLSARVVGNTIYF
j_call: TRBJ1-2; v_call: TRBV6-2/TRBV6-3; clone_size: .; cdr3_length: 14; d_call: TRBD1; cdr3_nt: TGTGCCAGCAGCACAACCCGGACAGGGAATGGCTACACCTTC; cdr3_aa: CASSTTRTGNGYTF
j_call: TRBJ1-4; v_call: TRBV9; clone_size: .; cdr3_length: 17; d_call: TRBD1; cdr3_nt: TGTGCCAGCAGCGCCCGCTCAGGAGGGGGCCTCGGCGAAAAACTGTTTTTT; cdr3_aa: CASSARSGGGLGEKLFF
j_call: TRBJ1-1; v_call: TRBV12-3/TRBV12-4; clone_size: .; cdr3_length: 13; d_call: TRBD1; cdr3_nt: TGTGCCAGCAGCGACAGGGGTGTGGACGAAGCTTTCTTT; cdr3_aa: CASSDRGVDEAFF
j_call: TRBJ2-5; v_call: TRBV7-2; clone_size: .; cdr3_length: 15; d_call: TRBD1; cdr3_nt: TGTGCCAGCAGCTTAGGACAGGGGCCTTGGGAGACCCAGTACTTC; cdr3_aa: CASSLGQGPWETQYF
j_call: TRBJ1-5; v_call: TRBV5-5; clone_size: .; cdr3_length: 14; d_call: .; cdr3_nt: TGTGCCAGCAGTGTGCTGGCAGGCAATCAGCCCCAGCATTTT; cdr3_aa: CASSVLAGNQPQHF
j_call: TRBJ1-5; v_call: TRBV27; clone_size: once; cdr3_length: 16; d_call: .; cdr3_nt: TGTGCCAGCAGTCCCCGTCGGCGGAATAGCAATCAGCCCCAGCATTTT; cdr3_aa: CASSPRRRNSNQPQHF
j_call: TRBJ2-6; v_call: TRBV25-1; clone_size: .; cdr3_length: 16; d_call: .; cdr3_nt: TGTGCCAGCAGTGAGGCAGGGTTGTCTGGGGCCAACGTCCTGACTTTC; cdr3_aa: CASSEAGLSGANVLTF
j_call: TRBJ2-3; v_call: TRBV14; clone_size: once; cdr3_length: 16; d_call: TRBD2; cdr3_nt: TGTGCCAGCAGCATGGGACTAGCGGGAGCTACAGATACGCAGTATTTT; cdr3_aa: CASSMGLAGATDTQYF
j_call: TRBJ2-7; v_call: TRBV13; clone_size: few; cdr3_length: 14; d_call: TRBD2; cdr3_nt: TGTGCCAGCAGCCCGGGACTAGGTCATCGGGAGCAGTACTTC; cdr3_aa: CASSPGLGHREQYF
j_call: TRBJ2-5; v_call: TRBV2; clone_size: once; cdr3_length: 16; d_call: TRBD1; cdr3_nt: TGTGCCAGCAGTGAATGGACAGGGAATTACCAAGAGACCCAGTACTTC; cdr3_aa: CASSEWTGNYQETQYF
j_call: TRBJ2-1; v_call: TRBV30; clone_size: .; cdr3_length: 13; d_call: TRBD2; cdr3_nt: TGTGCCTGGAGGGAACCAGCGGGAGTCGAGCAGTTCTTC; cdr3_aa: CAWREPAGVEQFF
j_call: TRBJ1-5; v_call: TRBV27; clone_size: .; cdr3_length: 15; d_call: TRBD1; cdr3_nt: TGTGCCAGCAGCAGACAGGGTCAGGGCAATCAGCCCCAGCATTTT; cdr3_aa: CASSRQGQGNQPQHF
j_call: TRBJ1-5; v_call: TRBV5-6; clone_size: .; cdr3_length: 12; d_call: .; cdr3_nt: TGTGCCAGCAGCTCCCCCTATCAGCCCCAGCATTTT; cdr3_aa: CASSSPYQPQHF
j_call: TRBJ2-5; v_call: TRBV7-6; clone_size: .; cdr3_length: 15; d_call: .; cdr3_nt: TGTGCCAGCAGCCCCGAACCAGCGGGTCCAGAGACCCAGTACTTC; cdr3_aa: CASSPEPAGPETQYF
j_call: TRBJ1-2; v_call: TRBV4-1; clone_size: .; cdr3_length: 15; d_call: TRBD1; cdr3_nt: TGCGCCAGCAGCCAACCGACAGGGGGTAACTATGGCTACACCTTC; cdr3_aa: CASSQPTGGNYGYTF
j_call: TRBJ2-4; v_call: TRBV29-1; clone_size: .; cdr3_length: 12; d_call: .; cdr3_nt: TGCAGCGTTCAGGGGAGTTGGAACATTCAGTACTTC; cdr3_aa: CSVQGSWNIQYF
j_call: TRBJ1-5; v_call: TRBV7-8; clone_size: once; cdr3_length: 15; d_call: TRBD1; cdr3_nt: TGTGCCAGCAGCTTAGGACAGGGGCTGGATCAGCCCCAGCATTTT; cdr3_aa: CASSLGQGLDQPQHF
j_call: TRBJ2-3; v_call: TRBV5-6; clone_size: .; cdr3_length: 17; d_call: TRBD1; cdr3_nt: TGTGCCAGCAGCGTACCGGGACAGGGGGCGAACACAGATACGCAGTATTTT; cdr3_aa: CASSVPGQGANTDTQYF
j_call: TRBJ1-2; v_call: TRBV2; clone_size: .; cdr3_length: 16; d_call: .; cdr3_nt: TGTGCCAGCAGCGGAAACAGCCCCCGTGGAGGGAGTGGCTACACCTTC; cdr3_aa: CASSGNSPRGGSGYTF
j_call: TRBJ2-1; v_call: TRBV6-1; clone_size: .; cdr3_length: 16; d_call: .; cdr3_nt: TGTGCCAGCAGTGCTCGGACAGTAAGCTCCTACAATGAGCAGTTCTTC; cdr3_aa: CASSARTVSSYNEQFF
j_call: TRBJ2-2; v_call: TRBV4-1; clone_size: .; cdr3_length: 17; d_call: TRBD1; cdr3_nt: TGCGCCAGCAGCCATACAGCAGGGACAGCTTCGGCCGGGGAGCTGTTTTTT; cdr3_aa: CASSHTAGTASAGELFF
j_call: TRBJ1-2; v_call: TRBV28; clone_size: .; cdr3_length: 13; d_call: TRBD1; cdr3_nt: TGTGCCACCCACCTCGGGACAGGGGATGGCTACACCTTC; cdr3_aa: CATHLGTGDGYTF
j_call: TRBJ1-1; v_call: TRBV6-5; clone_size: .; cdr3_length: 13; d_call: TRBD1; cdr3_nt: TGTGCCAGCAGTACGGACAGGTGGACTGAAGCTTTCTTT; cdr3_aa: CASSTDRWTEAFF
j_call: TRBJ1-4; v_call: TRBV27; clone_size: .; cdr3_length: 14; d_call: TRBD1; cdr3_nt: TGTGCCAGCAGCTTCACAGGGGGCAGGGAAAAACTGTTTTTT; cdr3_aa: CASSFTGGREKLFF
j_call: TRBJ2-1; v_call: TRBV5-5; clone_size: .; cdr3_length: 15; d_call: .; cdr3_nt: TGTGCCAGCAGCTTGATGCTGGGAACGGGAAATGAGCAGTTCTTC; cdr3_aa: CASSLMLGTGNEQFF
j_call: TRBJ2-5; v_call: TRBV5-1; clone_size: .; cdr3_length: 14; d_call: .; cdr3_nt: TGCGCCAGCAGCTTAACTAGTCCCCAAGAGACCCAGTACTTC; cdr3_aa: CASSLTSPQETQYF
j_call: TRBJ2-7; v_call: TRBV6-2/TRBV6-3; clone_size: .; cdr3_length: 13; d_call: .; cdr3_nt: TGTGCCAGCAGCCCACTAGCTACCTACGAGCAGTACTTC; cdr3_aa: CASSPLATYEQYF
j_call: TRBJ1-1; v_call: TRBV3-1/TRBV3-2; clone_size: .; cdr3_length: 11; d_call: .; cdr3_nt: TGTGCCAGCAGCCAATTAAATGAAGCTTTCTTT; cdr3_aa: CASSQLNEAFF
j_call: TRBJ2-2; v_call: TRBV27; clone_size: .; cdr3_length: 18; d_call: .; cdr3_nt: TGTGCCAGCAGCTTATTTCGTACAGGCCTCAGGGACACCGGGGAGCTGTTTTTT; cdr3_aa: CASSLFRTGLRDTGELFF
j_call: TRBJ1-1; v_call: TRBV28; clone_size: once; cdr3_length: 14; d_call: .; cdr3_nt: TGTGCCAGCAGTTTCTTCTTGGCAGGTACTGAAGCTTTCTTT; cdr3_aa: CASSFFLAGTEAFF
j_call: TRBJ2-7; v_call: TRBV3-1/TRBV3-2; clone_size: .; cdr3_length: 14; d_call: .; cdr3_nt: TGTGCCAGCAGCCACTCGACGGGGGCCTACGAGCAGTACTTC; cdr3_aa: CASSHSTGAYEQYF
j_call: TRBJ2-7; v_call: TRBV6-1; clone_size: .; cdr3_length: 14; d_call: .; cdr3_nt: TGTGCCAGCAGTGAAGATCAGGGCCCCTACGAGCAGTACTTC; cdr3_aa: CASSEDQGPYEQYF
j_call: TRBJ1-2; v_call: TRBV28; clone_size: .; cdr3_length: 13; d_call: .; cdr3_nt: TGTGCCAGCATCACTTCTGGGGGGGTGGGCTACACCTTC; cdr3_aa: CASITSGGVGYTF
j_call: TRBJ1-1; v_call: TRBV27; clone_size: .; cdr3_length: 15; d_call: TRBD1; cdr3_nt: TGTGCCAGCAGTCCCCTGACAGGGGGTGGGACTGAAGCTTTCTTT; cdr3_aa: CASSPLTGGGTEAFF
j_call: TRBJ2-6; v_call: TRBV9; clone_size: .; cdr3_length: 19; d_call: TRBD1; cdr3_nt: TGTGCCAGCAGCGTAGACCCGGGACAGCTCCGTACGGGGGCCAACGTCCTGACTTTC; cdr3_aa: CASSVDPGQLRTGANVLTF
j_call: TRBJ2-1; v_call: TRBV6-2/TRBV6-3; clone_size: .; cdr3_length: 20; d_call: TRBD2; cdr3_nt: TGTGCCAGCAGTTACCCCCTGACCCTCAAACTCCCCCGGGGGGGCAATGAGCAGTTCTTC; cdr3_aa: CASSYPLTLKLPRGGNEQFF
j_call: TRBJ1-1; v_call: TRBV5-1; clone_size: once; cdr3_length: 14; d_call: .; cdr3_nt: TGCGCCAGCAGCATAGCACAGGGATCCACTGAAGCTTTCTTT; cdr3_aa: CASSIAQGSTEAFF
j_call: TRBJ2-7; v_call: TRBV5-1; clone_size: .; cdr3_length: 14; d_call: TRBD2; cdr3_nt: TGCGCCAGCAGCTTGACTAGCGCCTCCTACGAGCAGTACTTC; cdr3_aa: CASSLTSASYEQYF
j_call: TRBJ2-5; v_call: TRBV27; clone_size: .; cdr3_length: 14; d_call: .; cdr3_nt: TGTGCCAGCAGTTTGGTGGCCCCTCCAGAGACCCAGTACTTC; cdr3_aa: CASSLVAPPETQYF
j_call: TRBJ2-1; v_call: TRBV18; clone_size: .; cdr3_length: 16; d_call: TRBD2; cdr3_nt: TGTGCCAGCTCACCACTAGAAGCGGGAGGCCACAATGAGCAGTTCTTC; cdr3_aa: CASSPLEAGGHNEQFF